The next 13 T cell receptor beta chains were all read from a single sample in a study of CD8 T cells in acute hepatitis C reinfection. The method was immunoSEQ multiplex PCR; TCRdb's version includes in-frame clones alone and lacks a portion of them. The sample has about 38,000 clones, roughly 85% seen once. Time point meaning: naive CD8 control sorted from an acute-time-point sample. The source material was naive CD8+ T cells from PBMCs. These receptor sequences come from a woman aged 18-35 years who spontaneously cleared hepatitis C infection.

The chain links TRBV27 to TRBJ2-7; perhaps TRBD1 as D (6 bases). The V and J ends lost 3 bases and 4 bases respectively, with 13 bases between them. CDR1 and CDR2 from the germline V gene are MNHEY and SMNVEV (reference sequence). The CDR3 is 14 amino acids. The CDR3 region has the DNA TGTGCCAGCAGTTTCGTTGACAGGTCTTACGAGCAGTACTTC. The encoded protein is CASSFVDRSYEQYF.

This chain uses TRBV21-1 with TRBJ2-7; the table's D gene call, TRBD1, was not cross checked with the DNA. TRBV21-1 is a pseudogene. The CDR3 is 15 amino acids. Here the CDR3 DNA reads TGTGCCAGCAGCAATAGTACAGGATTATCCTACGAGCAGTACTTC. Protein: CASSNSTGLSYEQYF.

A note on this clone: The germline gene is not matched at one end of the junction; a read error may be the cause. The genes are TRBV5-5 and TRBJ2-5, with D unclear. This CDR3 is 15 amino acids long. The germline V gene encodes CDR1 SGHKS and CDR2 YYEKEE (reference sequence). For the CDR3, the DNA is TGTGCCAGCAGCTTGCGGAACGGTTTCCAAGAGGCCCAGTACTTC. It is translated as CASSLRNGFQEAQYF.

The chain has TRBV29-1 and TRBJ2-7; D tentatively fits TRBD1 or TRBD2 (5 bases each). CDR1 SQVTM and CDR2 ANQGSEA come from the germline V gene. The CDR3 has 13 residues. Trimming took 8 bases from V and 0 from J, leaving 14 bases between them. CDR3 in DNA: TGCAGCTTTCAGGGACCCAGCTCCTACGAGCAGTACTTC. Its translation is CSFQGPSSYEQYF.

J is TRBJ2-5 and V is TRBV14, with TRBD2 identical over 9 bases. Germline-derived CDR1 and CDR2 are SGHDN and FVKESK. The CDR3 contains 16 residues. After removal of 1 base from V and 5 bases from J, the junction contained 8 bases not matched to a gene. The CDR3 DNA sequence: TGTGCCAGCAGCCAAGCCGTTCGGCTAGCGGGGGAGACCCAGTACTTC. It encodes CASSQAVRLAGETQYF.

CDR3 protein: CASSLRREGLADETQYF. CDR3 bases: TGTGCCAGCAGTTTACGGCGCGAAGGCCTAGCGGACGAGACCCAGTACTTC. This chain links TRBV27 with TRBJ2-5; 7 bases map to TRBD2. With 2 bases clipped from V and 5 bases from J, the junction kept 14 bases outside the gene matches. The CDR3 totals 17 residues. Per the germline V gene, CDR1 is MNHEY and CDR2 is SMNVEV (reference sequence).

This clone was observed once. V and J are TRBV27 and TRBJ1-1, with 8 positions matching TRBD1. Germline CDR1 is MNHEY and CDR2 is SMNVEV (reference sequence). The V gene end was trimmed by 6 bases and the J gene end by 6 bases; junction bases not matched to a gene: 15. The CDR3 runs to 16 residues. The CDR3 region is CASRTLGTGGGSEAFF. CDR3 sequence (DNA): TGTGCCAGCAGGACTTTAGGTACAGGGGGAGGCTCTGAAGCTTTCTTT.

The chain uses TRBV13 and TRBJ2-2, with TRBD1 matching 8 bases. The CDR3 contains 18 residues. Germline V gene sequence: CDR1 PRHDT, CDR2 FYEKMQ (reference sequence). The V and J ends lost 5 bases and 1 base, in that order; junction bases with no gene match: 12. DNA of the CDR3: TGTGCCAGCAGCCAGATAGCGCCCGGGACAGGGAACACCGGGGAGCTGTTTTTT. Translated, it gives CASSQIAPGTGNTGELFF.

The chain uses TRBV11-2 and TRBJ2-7, with 11 bases that match TRBD2. V dropped 4 bases and J dropped 6; count of bases not matched to a gene: 11. Per germline, CDR1 SGHAT and CDR2 FQNNGV. The CDR3 runs 16 residues. CDR3 sequence: CASSSYSGRGTREQYF. The CDR3 DNA follows: TGTGCCAGCAGCTCATATAGCGGGAGGGGAACTCGCGAGCAGTACTTC.

This clone has a single count. This rearrangement joins TRBV29-1 to TRBJ2-7; possibly TRBD1 for D (6 bases). The germline CDR1 and CDR2 sequences are SQVTM and ANQGSEA. Trimming left V 7 bases short and J 3 bases short, with 16 bases between. The CDR3 extends over 13 amino acids. This chain's CDR3 is CSALPGTNYEQYF. In DNA form, the CDR3 reads TGCAGCGCGTTACCGGGGACAAACTACGAGCAGTACTTC.

The chain couples TRBV10-3 to TRBJ1-2; no reliable D call. V lost 2 bases to trimming and J lost 6 bases, with 16 bases between them. Germline V gene lookup returns CDR1 ENHRY and CDR2 SYGVKD. The CDR3 extends over 15 amino acids. The CDR3 reads CAISEAAGGLNGYTF. The CDR3 DNA sequence: TGTGCCATCAGTGAGGCCGCTGGAGGACTTAATGGCTACACCTTC.

The chain couples TRBV9 to TRBJ2-1, with unresolved D. The V gene's germline CDR1 is SGDLS and CDR2 YYNGEE. Trimming removed 7 bases from V and 3 bases from J, with 11 bases in between. This CDR3 region has 13 residues. Here the CDR3 reads CASQSLNYNEQFF. CDR3 DNA: TGTGCCAGCCAGAGTTTAAACTACAATGAGCAGTTCTTC.

This clone was observed a single time. The V gene is TRBV29-1, the J gene TRBJ2-7, with 7 bases that match TRBD1. CDR3 length: 12 residues. The germline gives CDR1 SQVTM, CDR2 ANQGSEA. J gave up 2 bases and V 6 bases, and 4 bases lay outside the gene matches. The CDR3 loop is CSVGQSAYEQYF. The CDR3 region has the DNA TGCAGCGTGGGACAGAGTGCCTACGAGCAGTACTTC.